This T cell receptor (beta chain) was retrieved from a study of neoadjuvant nivolumab and ipilimumab in lung cancer (dated by TCRdb to the early 2020s). For the study in its entirety: Nivolumab was given at 3 mg/kg intravenously on days 1, 15 and 29, and the combination arm added ipilimumab 1 mg/kg on day 1 only. The trial treated 44 patients with operable NSCLC: some 23 were randomized to nivolumab monotherapy and around 20 to nivolumab plus ipilimumab. The primary endpoint of the trial was the rate of major pathologic response (MPR) in the intention-to-treat population of each study arm. The study compared TCR repertoires in pretherapy (baseline) peripheral blood with TCR repertoires in tumors resected at surgery after neoadjuvant immune checkpoint blockade. Matched pretherapy and resected tumor pairs were analyzed from seven patients, of whom four had been treated with nivolumab and three with nivolumab plus ipilimumab.

The junction carries 13 bases between V and J, which are trimmed by 1 base and 4 bases respectively. The germline V gene sets CDR1 to SGHAT and CDR2 to FQNNGV. From the cysteine through the phenylalanine, the CDR3 covers 15 amino acids. Only the CDR3 DNA stays, 45 bases, in frame from base 1. On the study overall, not on this receptor specifically: Resected tumors had greater TCR richness and clonality than tumor-adjacent uninvolved lung, and increases were observed in more dual-therapy-treated tumors. There was no significant correlation between TCR clonality and pathologic tumor regression, and just a single major-pathologic-response sample was available for the clonality-regression analysis. TCR sequencing was performed in a small number of samples. A positive correlation was observed between pretherapy blood TCR richness and richness in tumors resected after neoadjuvant therapy (Spearman R of about 0.8). Tumor T-cell richness and clonality rose from pretherapy to surgery in three of three dual-therapy tumors but in only two of four nivolumab-treated tumors.

Libraries were built with the immunoSEQ multiplex PCR assay. The study's processing was this. Richness and clonality were used to summarize the repertoires, and clones that significantly expanded or contracted between pre- and post-therapy samples were identified. TCRdb provides this immuneACCESS table in a form limited to in-frame rearrangements. Some clones are lacking; in checked studies, under half of them reflect an unresolved V gene, and why the rest are absent is not known. Clone size and the V and J calls come from that table; the DNA yielded D and trimming. This sample comprises approximately 17,000 clones, 75% to 85% of them detected only once. Together, the top ten hold around 7% of the sample. Read against the paper, the sample's time point label means: at surgical resection after neoadjuvant nivolumab +/- ipilimumab. Samples came from the phase 2 randomized NEOSTAR trial, which tested neoadjuvant nivolumab or nivolumab plus ipilimumab followed by surgery in operable NSCLC.

Concerning this clone: The antigen it binds to is not known. No much larger clone is present one base from it, and per-base qualities are unavailable.

The receptor chain draws on TRBV11-2 and TRBJ1-1; the D gene is perhaps TRBD1, on 5 matching bases. The source of this sequence is an adult with non-small cell lung cancer. The sample consisted of tumor tissue, taken after neoadjuvant nivolumab, alone or with ipilimumab, at or shortly before surgery. At the DNA level, the sequence is TGTGCCAGCAGCTTAGGAAACAGGAGACCCACTGAAGCTTTCTTT. Its translation is CASSLGNRRPTEAFF.